One and the same sample provided the 9 T cell receptor beta chains below, sequenced in a study of blood T cell repertoires in COVID-19. Data came from immunoSEQ multiplex PCR; TCRdb stores just in-frame clones and leaves some out. The data hold around 140,000 clones, with 84% observed a single time. The sample was peripheral blood. Receptors were obtained from a man in his sixties with acute or convalescent COVID-19.

The rearrangement joins TRBV30 to TRBJ2-2, with 10 bases matching TRBD1. Trimming removed 8 bases from V and 5 bases from J; junction bases left unmatched: 8. Germline CDR1 and CDR2: GTSNPN and SVGIG (reference sequence). The CDR3 runs to 14 residues. The CDR3 DNA reads as TGTGCCCGATCCGGGACAGGGGAAACCGGGGAGCTGTTTTTT. It specifies CARSGTGETGELFF.

The chain carries TRBV14 and TRBJ1-2, with TRBD1 matching over 9 bases. CDR1 and CDR2 (germline): SGHDN, FVKESK. This CDR3 comprises 14 residues. The J segment lost 6 bases and the V segment lost 6 bases, leaving 8 bases of the junction unmatched. CDR3 amino acids: CASRASGTGNGYTF. In nucleotides, the CDR3 is TGTGCCAGCAGAGCCTCCGGGACAGGGAATGGCTACACCTTC.

The rearrangement joins TRBV18 to TRBJ2-7; D unresolved. The CDR3 loop spans 14 amino acids. The germline gives CDR1 KGHSH, CDR2 LQKENI. V was cut by 6 bases and J by 0 bases, with 12 bases left in between. The CDR3 reads CASSLGSNSYEQYF. CDR3 nucleotides: TGTGCCAGCTCCCTCGGGTCAAACTCCTACGAGCAGTACTTC.

This rearrangement joins TRBV21-1 to TRBJ2-7; TRBD2 reflects the table's D call only, with no check against the DNA. TRBV21-1 is a known pseudogene. The CDR3 runs to 16 residues. The CDR3 DNA follows: TGTGCCAGCAATTGGGTAGCGGGGAAGAGCTCCTACGAGCAGTACTTC. Protein product: CASNWVAGKSSYEQYF.

This sequence joins TRBV5-5 and TRBJ2-2; the D gene is possibly TRBD2 (5 bases). CDR1 is SGHKS and CDR2 is YYEKEE in the germline V gene (reference sequence). Trimming took off 4 bases at V and 5 bases at J, with 9 bases between the two ends. CDR3 length equals 13 residues. The CDR3 nucleotides read TGTGCCAGCAGCCCCCGGGAAACCGGGGAGCTGTTTTTT. It yields the protein CASSPRETGELFF.

This chain joins TRBV2 and TRBJ1-1, with TRBD1 matching 9 bases. The CDR3 totals 17 residues. Germline CDR1 reads SNHLY; CDR2 reads FYNNEI. V was clipped by 6 bases and J by 5 bases; unmatched bases: 16. The CDR3 region has the DNA TGTGCCAGCAGGGTTAGGACAGGGGCCGCGGAGAGGACTGAAGCTTTCTTT. This codes for CASRVRTGAAERTEAFF.

The chain couples TRBV2 to TRBJ1-6, with D possibly TRBD1 on 5 matching bases. Germline V gene data show CDR1 as SNHLY and CDR2 as FYNNEI. The V and J ends lost 4 bases and 15 bases respectively, with 28 bases between them. The CDR3 contains 17 residues. The CDR3, as DNA: TGTGCCAGCAGTGGGACCCTACCAGGTCTACAGGATTCGAGCCTCCACTTT. Protein: CASSGTLPGLQDSSLHF.

V and J are TRBV5-4 and TRBJ2-3; tentatively, D is TRBD1 (5 bases). Deletions cut 4 bases from V and 0 bases from J, with 15 bases between. This CDR3 comprises 16 residues. Germline V lookup: CDR1 SGHNT, CDR2 YYREEE (reference sequence). Here the CDR3 reads CASSPWGRSSTDTQYF. The CDR3 region has the DNA TGTGCCAGCAGCCCCTGGGGCCGTTCTAGCACAGATACGCAGTATTTT.

The table lists this clone with a count of one. Since a much larger clone is just one base distant, this may be a read error. Distinct nucleotide sequences in the sample also encode this CDR3. The J gene is TRBJ2-2, the V gene TRBV9; 11 bases line up with TRBD2. The trim removed 4 bases at V and 3 bases at J, leaving 8 bases unmatched. This CDR3 has 17 amino acids. Germline-derived CDR1 and CDR2 are SGDLS and YYNGEE. Written as DNA, the CDR3 is TGTGCCAGCAGCATTATAGCGGGAGGGCCTGACACCGGGGAGCTGTTTTTT. This codes for CASSIIAGGPDTGELFF.